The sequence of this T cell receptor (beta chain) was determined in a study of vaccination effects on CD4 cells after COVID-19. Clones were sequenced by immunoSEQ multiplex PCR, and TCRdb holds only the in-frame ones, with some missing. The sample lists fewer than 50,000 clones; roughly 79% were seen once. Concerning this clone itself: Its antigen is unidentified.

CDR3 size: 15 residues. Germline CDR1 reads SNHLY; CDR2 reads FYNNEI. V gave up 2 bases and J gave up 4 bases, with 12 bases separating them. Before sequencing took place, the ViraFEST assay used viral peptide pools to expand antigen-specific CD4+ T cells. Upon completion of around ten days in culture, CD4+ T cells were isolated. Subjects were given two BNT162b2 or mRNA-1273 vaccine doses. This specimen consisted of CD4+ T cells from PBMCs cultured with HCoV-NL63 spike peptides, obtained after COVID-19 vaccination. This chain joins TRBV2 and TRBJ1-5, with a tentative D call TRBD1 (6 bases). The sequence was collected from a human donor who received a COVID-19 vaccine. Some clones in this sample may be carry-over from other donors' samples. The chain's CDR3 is CASSESPGANQPQHF. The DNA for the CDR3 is TGTGCCAGCAGTGAATCTCCGGGGGCTAATCAGCCCCAGCATTTT.